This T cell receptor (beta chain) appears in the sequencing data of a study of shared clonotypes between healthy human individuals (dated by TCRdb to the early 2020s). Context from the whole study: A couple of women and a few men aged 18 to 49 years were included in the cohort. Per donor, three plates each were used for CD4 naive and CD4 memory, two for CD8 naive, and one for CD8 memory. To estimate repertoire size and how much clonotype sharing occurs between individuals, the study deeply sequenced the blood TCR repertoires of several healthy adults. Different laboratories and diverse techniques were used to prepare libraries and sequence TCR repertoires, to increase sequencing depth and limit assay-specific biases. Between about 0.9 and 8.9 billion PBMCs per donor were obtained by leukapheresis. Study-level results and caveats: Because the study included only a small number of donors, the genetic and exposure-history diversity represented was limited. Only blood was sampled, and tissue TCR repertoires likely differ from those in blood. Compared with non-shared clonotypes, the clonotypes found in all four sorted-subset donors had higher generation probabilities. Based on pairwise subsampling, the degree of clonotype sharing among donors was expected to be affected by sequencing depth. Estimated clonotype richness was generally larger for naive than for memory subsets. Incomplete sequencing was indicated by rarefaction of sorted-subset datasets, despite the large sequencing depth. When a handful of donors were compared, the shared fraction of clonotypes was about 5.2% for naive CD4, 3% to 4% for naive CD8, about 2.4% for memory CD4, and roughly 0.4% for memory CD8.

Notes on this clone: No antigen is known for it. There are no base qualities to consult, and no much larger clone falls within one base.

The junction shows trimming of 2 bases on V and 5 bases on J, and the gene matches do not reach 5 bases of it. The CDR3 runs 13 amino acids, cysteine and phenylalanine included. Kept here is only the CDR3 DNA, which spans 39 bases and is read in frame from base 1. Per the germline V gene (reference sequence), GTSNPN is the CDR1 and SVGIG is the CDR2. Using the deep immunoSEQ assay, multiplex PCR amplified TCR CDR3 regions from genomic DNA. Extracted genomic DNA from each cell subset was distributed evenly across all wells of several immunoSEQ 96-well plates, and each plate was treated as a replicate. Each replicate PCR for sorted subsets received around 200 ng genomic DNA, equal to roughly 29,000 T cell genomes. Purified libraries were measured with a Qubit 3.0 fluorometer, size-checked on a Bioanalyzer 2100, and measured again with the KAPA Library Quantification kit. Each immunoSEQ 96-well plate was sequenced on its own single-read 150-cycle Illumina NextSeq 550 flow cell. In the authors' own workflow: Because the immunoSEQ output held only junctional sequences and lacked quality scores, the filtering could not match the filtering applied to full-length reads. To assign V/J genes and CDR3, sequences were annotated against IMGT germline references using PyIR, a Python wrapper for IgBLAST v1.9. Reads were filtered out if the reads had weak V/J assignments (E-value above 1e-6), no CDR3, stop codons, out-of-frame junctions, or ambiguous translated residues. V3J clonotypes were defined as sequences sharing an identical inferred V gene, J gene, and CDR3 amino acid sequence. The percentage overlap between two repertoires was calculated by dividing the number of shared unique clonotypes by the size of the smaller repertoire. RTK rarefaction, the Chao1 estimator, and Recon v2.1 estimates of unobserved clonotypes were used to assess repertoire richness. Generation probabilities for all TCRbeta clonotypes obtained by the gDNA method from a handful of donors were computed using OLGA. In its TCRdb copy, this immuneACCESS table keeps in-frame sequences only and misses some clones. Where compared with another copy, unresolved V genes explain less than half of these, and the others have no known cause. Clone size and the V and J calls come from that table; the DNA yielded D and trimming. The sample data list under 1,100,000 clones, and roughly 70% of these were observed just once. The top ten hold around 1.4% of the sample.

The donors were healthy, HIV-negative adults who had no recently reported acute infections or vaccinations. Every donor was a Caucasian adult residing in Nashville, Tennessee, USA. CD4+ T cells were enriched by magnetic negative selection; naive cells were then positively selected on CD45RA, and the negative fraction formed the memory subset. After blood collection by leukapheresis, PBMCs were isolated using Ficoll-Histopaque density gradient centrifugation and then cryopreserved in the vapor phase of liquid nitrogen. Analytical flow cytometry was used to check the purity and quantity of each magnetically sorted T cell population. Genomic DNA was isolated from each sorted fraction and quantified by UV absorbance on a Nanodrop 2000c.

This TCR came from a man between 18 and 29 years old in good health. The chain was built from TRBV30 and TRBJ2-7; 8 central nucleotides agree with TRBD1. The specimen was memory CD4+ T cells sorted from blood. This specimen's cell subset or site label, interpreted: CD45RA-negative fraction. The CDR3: CAWSLWTGNEQYF. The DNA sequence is TGTGCCTGGAGTTTATGGACAGGGAACGAGCAGTACTTC.